This T cell receptor beta chain originates from a study of T-cell reconstitution after alpha-beta-depleted transplantation in children. The library targeted TCRbeta and was prepared with unique molecular identifiers. TCRdb itself ran the PCR reads through MiXCR, one entry per CDR3 protein. Of about 420,000 distinct CDR3 sequences listed, 15% to 20% were seen once; the top ten hold under 30%. The CDR3 loop spans 15 amino acids. Germline lookup yields CDR1 MGHRA and CDR2 YSYEKL. The J segment lost 9 bases and the V segment lost 1 base, leaving 4 bases of the junction unmatched. The chain combines TRBV4-1 with TRBJ1-6; 9 bases align to TRBD1. The material sequenced was PBMCs, mostly from graft donor cells, taken 360 days after TCRalphabeta/CD19-depleted stem cell transplant. The clonotype was recovered from a boy in the first two years of life who had a stem cell transplant for Wiskott-Aldrich syndrome, so the T cells may come from the graft donor. The CDR3 region is CASSQVGQGGSPLHF. In DNA, the CDR3 is TGCGCCAGCAGCCAAGTGGGACAGGGCGGTTCACCCCTCCACTTT.